Listed below are T cell receptor beta chains from one sample, sequenced in a study of patients and donors after allogeneic stem cell transplantation. TCRdb re-called the RT-PCR reads through MiXCR, storing one row per CDR3 protein. The sample lists about a million distinct CDR3 sequences; roughly 18% were seen once. Sequencing was done on a sample of blood, either unsorted or a sorted T cell fraction (not recorded which). The receptors stem from a human donor who was either an allogeneic HSCT recipient or a stem cell or donor lymphocyte infusion donor (not recorded which). It is not recorded whose cells these are; they may come from a transplant donor. The conserved cysteine and the conserved F or W are not part of the CDR3 here. A row's size may be missing; if present it is once, few, many or a size class.

few | TRBV5-1 | ASSLVGGGNNNEQF
few | TRBV30 | AWSVGHGSYEQY
NA | TRBV12-3/TRBV12-4 | ASSTPPGTLTYEQY
few | TRBV9 | ASSVGTGGKNSPLH
few | TRBV9 | ASSEGITRNTGELF
NA | TRBV12-3/TRBV12-4 | ASSFLAGGGNEQF
few | TRBV20-1 | SARGNYTGELF
NA | TRBV12-3/TRBV12-4 | ASSFGRVLGQETQY
NA | TRBV19 | ASSIGDTGELF
NA | TRBV4-3 | ASSQPGGLLH
few | TRBV29-1 | SGEAPAGTDTQY
many | TRBV4-2 | ASSQVPPDIQY
NA | TRBV4-2 | ASSQFRTDTQY
NA | TRBV3-1 | ASSHSPGRDNSPLH
few | TRBV27 | ASSSRSLGDTEAF
many | TRBV27 | ASRVSGANVLT
few | TRBV20-1 | SASLRSGGPSNEQY
few | TRBV7-9 | ASSLTAWGVYGYT
many | TRBV5-1 | ASSLARGRNTEAF
few | TRBV7-9 | ASILTRAHGELF
few | TRBV5-1 | ASSLGQREQY
few | TRBV9 | ASSVGRTDQETQY
few | TRBV5-1 | ASSYGPPDTQY
NA | TRBV27 | ASSFLQVGTGELF
few | TRBV18 | ASSPVTAGEAF
many | TRBV27 | ASSPPPGVPHEQY
NA | TRBV3-1 | ASSQEVRDT
many | TRBV20-1 | SARGDRANTGELF
few | TRBV6-2/TRBV6-3 | ASSPLGWANVLT
many | TRBV12-3/TRBV12-4 | ASSPPLLAGAYNEQF
NA | TRBV6-6 | ASMTGKQPQH
few | TRBV5-4 | ASSSPGLNNEQF
few | TRBV6-5 | ASSYSHSYEQY
few | TRBV7-2 | ASSLAQGSDTQY
NA | TRBV6-1 | ASSPSGRRAYNEQF
NA | TRBV19 | ASSTWTGGMKRLF
few | TRBV27 | ASSINRGTGELF
NA | TRBV7-2 | ASSLLYSGNTIY
few | TRBV7-9 | ASSSPGAVYEQY
NA | TRBV20-1 | SARGSGPLYEQY
few | TRBV9 | ASSVGGRGEAF
few | TRBV6-5 | ASIYTESTDTQY
few | TRBV7-2 | ASSLAGAGSSYNEQF
NA | TRBV10-3 | AISPGQGVGEQF
NA | TRBV20-1 | SARALPGGKGSYEQY
NA | TRBV15 | ATSKGGASTDTQY
few | TRBV10-3 | AISESGGGQPQH
NA | TRBV30 | AWRPPIDRGRVEQY
NA | TRBV4-1 | ASSQAPARSTDTQY
few | TRBV5-1 | ASSFMQVPYEQY
NA | TRBV7-9 | AGSVGAGSSNQPQH
once | TRBV20-1 | SGTQGHTDTQY
NA | TRBV18 | AISPSSVNEQF